The text below deals with one T cell receptor (beta chain). Its antigen specificity is not known. No quality values exist for individual bases; no much larger clone is one base distant. The receptor library was made with 5' RACE. This sample was sequenced with an Illumina HiSeq 2500. The second PCR ran for about 7 to 11 cycles and used a J-beta primer mix along with a sample-barcoded 5' primer. Each TCR beta cDNA molecule received a unique molecular identifier from a template-switch 5' adaptor carrying 12 random nucleotides. At least 3 million CDR3-containing paired-end reads were obtained from each sample. All of the RNA was converted into first-strand cDNA using the Mint cDNA synthesis kit, with a TRBC-specific oligonucleotide serving as the primer. Following uracil-DNA glycosylase treatment, a first 18-cycle PCR with universal primers M1SS and BC2_uni_R was performed on all cDNA. As for the authors' bioinformatics: For normalization, 1 million high-quality reads were randomly selected from each sample, with every read carrying a distinct molecular identifier. Instead of being binned into consensus sequences, reads that shared molecular identifiers were thrown out. MiTCR, run with a Q25 quality threshold and the strictest error-elimination algorithm, handled CDR3 identification, clonotype clustering and error correction. A nonparametric unseen species model with Euler transformation was used to estimate lower-bound total TCR beta diversity. The public reads were reanalyzed by TCRdb: fastp trimming at Q25, MiXCR alignment, in-frame beta chains only. Entries that share a CDR3 protein sequence are merged under the most common genes and DNA. V and J calls and clone size were set by TCRdb, not the authors. The sample table lists some 1.7 million distinct CDR3 sequences, roughly 27% of them with a count of one. About 7.7% of the sample is in the top ten clones.

The donors were roughly 40 Caucasian individuals from Russia, aged roughly 6 to 100 years, who were systemically healthy. Each donor gave 8 to 10 milliliters of peripheral blood, drawn into EDTA-treated Vacutainer tubes. PBMCs were isolated by Ficoll-Paque density-gradient centrifugation, with at least 6 million obtained per sample. Total RNA was extracted from PBMCs with Trizol reagent, with at least 6 micrograms obtained per sample. For every donor, flow cytometry on a PBMC aliquot measured the percentage of naive CD45RAhigh/CD27high T cells. The sample originates from a study of blood T cells in healthy people across ages (dated by TCRdb to 2014 to 2015). Regarding the research as a whole: In model experiments, roughly one uniquely barcoded TCR beta cDNA molecule per two T cells was captured by template switching. The study measured age-related changes in TCR beta repertoire diversity using deep sequencing normalized with unique cDNA molecular identifiers. Four age groups were formed from the donors: young (average approximately 16 years), middle-aged (approximately 40), aged (approximately 60) and long-lived (approximately 78). To avoid experimental bias, donors of different ages were distributed randomly across sequencing lanes. The study analyzed two additional independent replicas of 1 million unique cDNA reads from the same blood draw for two donors, one aged 18 to 29 and one aged 80 or older. Paper-wide results and their limitations: As age increased, observed TCR beta diversity per million T cells dropped in a roughly linear way, and a significant reduction was already evident by age 40. Observed TCR beta diversity correlated strongly with the percentage of naive T cells measured by flow cytometry. Because profiling used bulk unsorted PBMCs, naive and antigen-experienced compartments could not be compared conclusively. Donor CMV infection status was unknown, potentially confounding age-related changes in expanded clonotypes. The long-lived group showed more naive CD4+ T cells, fewer expanded clones and increased TCR diversity than the aged group, suggesting age selection. Estimates of total diversity based on one million sequenced T cells were regarded as lower bounds and as underestimates.

Reading the germline V gene gives CDR1 SGHTA and CDR2 FQGNSA. The CDR3, cysteine through phenylalanine, is 14 amino acids long. Solely the CDR3 DNA is kept, with 42 bases framed from the first base. V ends up 5 bases short and J 3 bases short, with an unmatched junction base count of 3. The receptor was derived from a woman aged 25-40 years in good health. Here the chain combines TRBV7-2 and TRBJ2-1; 8 central bases correspond to TRBD2. Sample: blood. The CDR3 sequence is CASSERGYYNEQFF. The bases are TGTGCCAGCAGCGAGCGGGGGTACTACAATGAGCAGTTCTTC.